This entry is about one T cell receptor (beta chain). Its antigen is not identified. The sample originates from a study of post-analysis software for immune sequencing data. Study in general: Relapsing-remitting, secondary progressive and progressive-relapsing multiple sclerosis were all included among the disease courses. Study-wide findings and caveats: A handful of TRBV segments occurring more often in patients than controls included TRBV5-6, TRBV5-1 and TRBV20-1. By F measure, samples from a shared preparation batch strongly co-clustered.

The CDR3 totals 13 residues. The germline V gene encodes CDR1 MDHEN and CDR2 SYDVKM. V dropped 4 bases and J dropped 6 bases, with 13 bases sitting between them. Carried by the TCR beta cDNA libraries were unique molecular identifiers. A population of roughly 0.85 to 10 million T cells gave rise to roughly 0.5 million cDNA molecules. MiXCR, applied by TCRdb to the PCR reads, yields one record per CDR3 protein. The sample has approximately 460,000 distinct CDR3 sequences, under 55% seen once; the top ten hold about 12%. This TCR was recovered from a girl between 5 and 17 years old with multiple sclerosis. Sequencing was carried out using blood. V usage is TRBV28 and J usage is TRBJ2-7; TRBD2 is a possible D gene (7 bases). The DNA for the CDR3 is TGTGCCAGCAGTTCGGCCCGGGGGGCCGAGCAGTACTTC. Amino acids: CASSSARGAEQYF.